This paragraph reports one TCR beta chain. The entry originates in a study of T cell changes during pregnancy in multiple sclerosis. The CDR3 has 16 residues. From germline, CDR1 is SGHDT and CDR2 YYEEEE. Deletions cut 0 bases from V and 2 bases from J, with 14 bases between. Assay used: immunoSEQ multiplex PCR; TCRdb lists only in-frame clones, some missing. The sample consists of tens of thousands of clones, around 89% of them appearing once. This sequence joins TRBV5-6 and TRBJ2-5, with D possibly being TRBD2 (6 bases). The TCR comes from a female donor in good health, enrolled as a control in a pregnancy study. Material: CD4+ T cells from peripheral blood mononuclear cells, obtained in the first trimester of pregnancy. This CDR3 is CASSLGLAILQETQYF. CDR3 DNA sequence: TGTGCCAGCAGCTTGGGGCTAGCGATCCTACAAGAGACCCAGTACTTC. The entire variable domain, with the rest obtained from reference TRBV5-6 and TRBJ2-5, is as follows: DAGVTQSPTHLIKTRGQQVTLRCSPKSGHDTVSWYQQALGQGPQFIFQYYEEEERQRGNFPDRFSGHQFPNYSSELNVNALLLGDSALYLCASSLGLAILQETQYFGPGTRLLVL.